Given below is one T cell receptor (beta chain) in context. Antigen specificity is unknown. This sample stems from a study of shared clonotypes between healthy human individuals. CD8 cells classed as naive were CD45RO-negative and positively selected for CCR7, excluding terminally differentiated effector memory CD45RA+ cells. This CDR3 is 15 amino acids long. V was clipped by 4 bases and J by 0 bases, with 11 bases between them. Per germline, CDR1 MDHEN and CDR2 SYDVKM. Source study methods: Filtering differed for immunoSEQ, which gave only junction sequences without quality scores. The method was immunoSEQ multiplex PCR; TCRdb's version includes in-frame clones alone and lacks a portion of them. That table is the source of V, J and clone size, and D and trimming were worked out from the DNA. Among about 2.2 million clones listed, roughly 93% were seen once. Findings and limits, study-wide: Clonotypes shared by all four donors outscored non-shared clonotypes in generation probability. Depth of sequencing was expected to influence donor clonotype sharing. Between a handful of donors, naive CD4 clonotypes were shared at a level of about 5%.

This TCR came from a man aged 18 to 29 in good health. Some clones in this sample may be carry-over from other donors' samples. The chain is built from TRBV28 and TRBJ2-3, with D possibly TRBD2 on 5 matching bases. Sequencing used naive CD8+ T cells from PBMCs. The DNA for the CDR3 is TGTGCCAGCAGTTCAACAGCGGCTAGCACAGATACGCAGTATTTT. Its translation is CASSSTAASTDTQYF.